Listed here is a single T cell receptor (beta chain). This sample stems from a study of blood T cell repertoires in COVID-19. V was pared by 1 base and J by 4 bases, with 10 bases between. The CDR3 runs 15 residues. CDR1 MGHRA and CDR2 YSYEKL come from the germline V gene. Sequencing was performed with immunoSEQ multiplex PCR; in TCRdb, only in-frame clones are kept and a portion is missing. This repertoire shows some 180,000 clones, 75% to 90% found once; its top ten account for 6.2%. The receptor was isolated from a man aged 35 to 55 who had recovered from COVID-19. This sequence joins TRBV4-1 and TRBJ1-4; D unresolved. Sequences were obtained from PBMCs or T cells enriched from blood (not recorded which). The CDR3 loop reads CASSQVKDFNEKLFF. In DNA, the CDR3 is TGCGCCAGCAGCCAAGTGAAAGACTTTAATGAAAAACTGTTTTTT.